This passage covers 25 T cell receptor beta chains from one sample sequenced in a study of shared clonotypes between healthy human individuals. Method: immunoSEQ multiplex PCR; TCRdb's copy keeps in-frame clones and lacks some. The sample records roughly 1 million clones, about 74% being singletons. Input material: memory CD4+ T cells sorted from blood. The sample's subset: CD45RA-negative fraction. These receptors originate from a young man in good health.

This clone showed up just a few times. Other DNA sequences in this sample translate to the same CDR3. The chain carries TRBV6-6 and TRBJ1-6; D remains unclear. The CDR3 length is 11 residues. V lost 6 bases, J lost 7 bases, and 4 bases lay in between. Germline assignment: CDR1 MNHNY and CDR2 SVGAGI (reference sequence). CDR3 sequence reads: CASSTNSPLHF. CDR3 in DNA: TGTGCCAGCAGCACGAATTCACCCCTCCACTTT.

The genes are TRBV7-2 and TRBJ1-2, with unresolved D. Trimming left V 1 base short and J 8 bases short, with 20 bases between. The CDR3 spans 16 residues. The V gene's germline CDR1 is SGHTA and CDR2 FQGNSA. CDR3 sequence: CASSLVAWEGLEGYTF. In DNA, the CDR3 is TGTGCCAGCAGCTTAGTGGCATGGGAGGGTCTAGAGGGCTACACCTTC. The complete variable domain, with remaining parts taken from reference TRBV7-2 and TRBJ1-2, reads GAGVSQSPSNKVTEKGKDVELRCDPISGHTALYWYRQSLGQGLEFLIYFQGNSAPDKSGLPSDRFSAERTGGSVSTLTIQRTQQEDSAVYLCASSLVAWEGLEGYTFGSGTRLTVV.

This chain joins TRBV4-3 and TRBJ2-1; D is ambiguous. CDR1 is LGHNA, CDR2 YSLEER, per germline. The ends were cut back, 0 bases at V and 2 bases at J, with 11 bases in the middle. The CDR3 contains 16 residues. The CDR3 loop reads CASSQDLTGAYNEQFF. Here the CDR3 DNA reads TGCGCCAGCAGCCAAGATCTGACTGGCGCCTACAATGAGCAGTTCTTC.

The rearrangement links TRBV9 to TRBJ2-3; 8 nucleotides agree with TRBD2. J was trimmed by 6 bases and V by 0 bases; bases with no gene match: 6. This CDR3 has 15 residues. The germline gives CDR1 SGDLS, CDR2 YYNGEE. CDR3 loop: CASSVGASGYDTQYF. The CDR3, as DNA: TGTGCCAGCAGCGTAGGGGCTAGCGGGTATGATACGCAGTATTTT.

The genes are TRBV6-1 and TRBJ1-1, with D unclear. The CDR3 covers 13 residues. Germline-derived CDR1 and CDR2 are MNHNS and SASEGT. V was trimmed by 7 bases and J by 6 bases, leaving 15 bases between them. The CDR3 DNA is TGTGCCAGCATTAGCCCGGGTCGTCCTGAAGCTTTCTTT. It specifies CASISPGRPEAFF.

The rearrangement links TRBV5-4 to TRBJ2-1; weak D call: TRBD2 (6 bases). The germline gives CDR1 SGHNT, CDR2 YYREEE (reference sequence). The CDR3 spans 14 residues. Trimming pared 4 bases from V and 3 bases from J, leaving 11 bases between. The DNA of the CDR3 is TGTGCCAGCAGCCTACTGGACTACTACAATGAGCAGTTCTTC. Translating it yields CASSLLDYYNEQFF.

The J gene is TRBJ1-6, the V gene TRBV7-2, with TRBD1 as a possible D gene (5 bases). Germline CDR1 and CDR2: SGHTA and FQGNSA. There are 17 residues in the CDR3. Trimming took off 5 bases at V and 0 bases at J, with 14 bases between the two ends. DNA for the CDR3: TGTGCCAGCAGCCACGGGGGATTTATCTCCTATAATTCACCCCTCCACTTT. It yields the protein CASSHGGFISYNSPLHF. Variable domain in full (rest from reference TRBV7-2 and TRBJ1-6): GAGVSQSPSNKVTEKGKDVELRCDPISGHTALYWYRQSLGQGLEFLIYFQGNSAPDKSGLPSDRFSAERTGGSVSTLTIQRTQQEDSAVYLCASSHGGFISYNSPLHFGNGTRLTVT.

CDR3 loop: CASSGTGNSPLHF. In DNA form, the CDR3 reads TGTGCCAGCTCCGGGACAGGGAATTCACCCCTCCACTTT. V is TRBV18 and J is TRBJ1-6; 9 nucleotides agree with TRBD1. Unmatched junction bases numbered 1, after V lost 6 bases and J lost 7 bases. CDR3 length: 13 residues. Germline CDR1 and CDR2: KGHSH and LQKENI.

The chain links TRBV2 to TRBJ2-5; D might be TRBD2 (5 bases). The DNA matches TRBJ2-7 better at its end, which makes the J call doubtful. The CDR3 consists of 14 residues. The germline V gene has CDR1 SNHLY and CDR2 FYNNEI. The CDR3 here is CASSALQGRGEQYF. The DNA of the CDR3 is TGTGCCAGCAGCGCCCTACAAGGGAGAGGCGAGCAGTACTTC.

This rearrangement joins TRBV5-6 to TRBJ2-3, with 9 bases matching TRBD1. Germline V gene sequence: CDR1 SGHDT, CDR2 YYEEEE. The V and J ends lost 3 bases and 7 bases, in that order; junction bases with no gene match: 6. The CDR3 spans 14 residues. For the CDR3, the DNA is TGTGCCAGCAGCTCGGGACAGGGAGGATATACGCAGTATTTT. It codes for CASSSGQGGYTQYF.

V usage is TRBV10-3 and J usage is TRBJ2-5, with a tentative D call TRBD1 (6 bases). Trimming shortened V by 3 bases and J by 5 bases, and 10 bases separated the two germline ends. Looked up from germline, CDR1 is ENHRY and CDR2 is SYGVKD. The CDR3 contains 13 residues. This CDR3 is CAISDGQGETQYF. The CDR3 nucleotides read TGTGCCATCAGTGACGGCCAGGGGGAGACCCAGTACTTC.

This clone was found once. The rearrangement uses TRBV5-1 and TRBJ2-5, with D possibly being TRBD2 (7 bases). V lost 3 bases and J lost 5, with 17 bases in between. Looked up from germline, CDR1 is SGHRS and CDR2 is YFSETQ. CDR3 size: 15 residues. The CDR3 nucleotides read TGCGCCAGCAGCTCAGGGGACTACTCGGGCGAGACCCAGTACTTC. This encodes CASSSGDYSGETQYF.

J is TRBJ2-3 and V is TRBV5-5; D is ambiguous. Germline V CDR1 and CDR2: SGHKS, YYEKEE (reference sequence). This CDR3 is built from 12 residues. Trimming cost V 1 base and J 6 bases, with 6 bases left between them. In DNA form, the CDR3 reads TGTGCCAGCAGCTTGTCAAGGGATACGCAGTATTTT. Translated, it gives CASSLSRDTQYF.

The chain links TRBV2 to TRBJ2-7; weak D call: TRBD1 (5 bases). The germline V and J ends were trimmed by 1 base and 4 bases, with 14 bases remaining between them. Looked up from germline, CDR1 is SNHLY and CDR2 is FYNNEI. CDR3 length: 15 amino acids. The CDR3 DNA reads TGTGCCAGCAGTGAAGGGACACAAAGGGGTTACGAGCAGTACTTC. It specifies CASSEGTQRGYEQYF.

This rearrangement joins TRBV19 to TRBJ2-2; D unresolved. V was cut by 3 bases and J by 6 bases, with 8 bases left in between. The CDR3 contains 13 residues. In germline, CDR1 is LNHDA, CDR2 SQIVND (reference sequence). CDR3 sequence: CASSIGHPGELFF. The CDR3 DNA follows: TGTGCCAGTAGTATCGGGCATCCCGGGGAGCTGTTTTTT.

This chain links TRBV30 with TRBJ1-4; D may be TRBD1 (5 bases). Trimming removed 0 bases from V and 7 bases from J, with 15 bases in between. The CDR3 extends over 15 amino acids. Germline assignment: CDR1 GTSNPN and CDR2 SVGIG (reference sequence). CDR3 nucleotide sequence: TGTGCCTGGAGTGTTTCGAAAGGGGTCTCTGAAAAACTGTTTTTT. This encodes CAWSVSKGVSEKLFF.

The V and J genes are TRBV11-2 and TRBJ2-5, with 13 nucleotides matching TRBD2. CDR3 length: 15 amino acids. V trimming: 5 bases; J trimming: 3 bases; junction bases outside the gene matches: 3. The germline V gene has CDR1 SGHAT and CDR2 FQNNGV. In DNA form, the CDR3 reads TGTGCCAGCAGCAAACTAGCGGGAGGGGAAGAGACCCAGTACTTC. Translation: CASSKLAGGEETQYF.

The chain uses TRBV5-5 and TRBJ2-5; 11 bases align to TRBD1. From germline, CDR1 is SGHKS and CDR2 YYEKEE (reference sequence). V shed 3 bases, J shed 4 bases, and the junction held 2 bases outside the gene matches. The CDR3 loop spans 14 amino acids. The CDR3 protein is CASSWGQGVETQYF. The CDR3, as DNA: TGTGCCAGCAGCTGGGGACAGGGGGTAGAGACCCAGTACTTC.

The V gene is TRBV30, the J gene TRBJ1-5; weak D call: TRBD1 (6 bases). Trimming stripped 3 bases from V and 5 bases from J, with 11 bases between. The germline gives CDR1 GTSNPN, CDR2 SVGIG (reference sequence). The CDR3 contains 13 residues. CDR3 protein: CAWSGRGDQPQHF. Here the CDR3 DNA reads TGTGCCTGGAGCGGCAGGGGAGATCAGCCCCAGCATTTT.

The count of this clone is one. CDR3 loop: CASRASGGNGNTIYF. The CDR3 DNA is TGTGCCAGCCGAGCTTCTGGGGGAAATGGAAACACCATATATTTT. The V and J genes are TRBV7-2 and TRBJ1-3; tentatively, D is TRBD1 (5 bases). CDR1 and CDR2 (germline): SGHTA, FQGNSA. V lost 8 bases, J lost 3 bases, and 17 bases lay in between. This CDR3 is built from 15 residues.

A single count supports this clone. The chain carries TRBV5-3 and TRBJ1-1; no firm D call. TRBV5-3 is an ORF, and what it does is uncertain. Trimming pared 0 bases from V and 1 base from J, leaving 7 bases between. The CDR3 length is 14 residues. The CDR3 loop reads CARSLGRGNTEAFF. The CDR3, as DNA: TGTGCCAGAAGCTTGGGGCGGGGGAACACTGAAGCTTTCTTT.

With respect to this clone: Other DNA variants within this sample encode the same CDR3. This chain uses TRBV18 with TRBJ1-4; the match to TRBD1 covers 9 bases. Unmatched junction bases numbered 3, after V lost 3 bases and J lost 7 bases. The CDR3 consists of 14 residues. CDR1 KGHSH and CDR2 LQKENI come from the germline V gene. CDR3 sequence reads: CASSPTGGSEKLFF. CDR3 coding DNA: TGTGCCAGCTCACCGACAGGGGGGAGTGAAAAACTGTTTTTT.

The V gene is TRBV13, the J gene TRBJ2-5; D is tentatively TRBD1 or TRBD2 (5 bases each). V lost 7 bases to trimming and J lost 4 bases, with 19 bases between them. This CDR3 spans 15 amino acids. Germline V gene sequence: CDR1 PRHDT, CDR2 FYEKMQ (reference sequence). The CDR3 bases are TGTGCCAGCACCCCCGGGGACCGCAGAGGAGAGACCCAGTACTTC. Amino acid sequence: CASTPGDRRGETQYF.

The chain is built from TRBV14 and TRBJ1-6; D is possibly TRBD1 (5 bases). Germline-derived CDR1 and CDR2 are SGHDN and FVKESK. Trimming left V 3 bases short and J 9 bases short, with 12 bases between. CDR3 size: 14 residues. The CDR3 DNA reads TGTGCCAGCAGCCACAACGGTGGGGGTTCACCCCTCCACTTT. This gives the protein CASSHNGGGSPLHF.

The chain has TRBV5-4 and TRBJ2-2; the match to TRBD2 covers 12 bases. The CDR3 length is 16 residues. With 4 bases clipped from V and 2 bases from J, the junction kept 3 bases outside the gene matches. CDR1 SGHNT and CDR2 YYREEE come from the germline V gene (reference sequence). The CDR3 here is CASSPGLAGNTGELFF. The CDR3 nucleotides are TGTGCCAGCAGCCCGGGACTAGCGGGTAACACCGGGGAGCTGTTTTTT.